This paragraph covers one T cell receptor beta chain sequence. Its antigen remains unidentified. Mismatch with germline at one junction end may stem from a read error. Separation from the roughly 670-subject first cohort characterized the roughly 110-subject validation cohort, to which the donors belonged. The V gene's germline CDR1 is MDHEN and CDR2 SYDVKM. There are 16 residues in the CDR3. This entry belongs to a study of cytomegalovirus exposure and HLA in healthy donors. TCRdb keeps only in-frame clones here, not all; method: immunoSEQ multiplex PCR. The table lists more than 110,000 clones, about 95% of them singletons. Findings and caveats of the study: The investigators catalogued under 200 TCR beta chains as cytomegalovirus-associated. The classifier reportedly diagnosed cytomegalovirus status with high specificity and sensitivity.

The sample consisted of PBMCs. The clonotype was recovered from a man aged 18 to 29 in good health and CMV-seropositive. The chain couples TRBV28 to TRBJ1-5; D may be TRBD1 (5 bases). The CDR3 spells CASTSYDRSSTQPQHF. The CDR3 region has the DNA TGTGCCAGCACCTCCTATGACAGATCCAGCACTCAGCCCCAGCATTTT.